The subject of this entry is one T cell receptor beta chain. The sample is drawn from a study of cytomegalovirus exposure and HLA in healthy donors. About the study: The same platform used for the 500 to 850 first-cohort repertoires was also used for the 95 to 150 validation repertoires, as a later analysis reported.

The study drew the donors from its approximately 110-subject validation cohort, separate from the 666-subject first cohort. The V end lost 2 bases, the J end lost 2 bases, and 6 bases lay between the germline ends. There are 13 residues in the CDR3. Germline CDR1 is MDHEN and CDR2 is SYDVKM. Measured with immunoSEQ multiplex PCR; TCRdb has only the in-frame clones, and not every one. Of about 200,000 clones in the sample, about nine tenths were seen once. The sequence was collected from a woman under 30 in good health and CMV-seropositive. The rearrangement joins TRBV28 to TRBJ1-2; D call uncertain. Material: PBMCs. In DNA, the CDR3 is TGTGCCAGCAGTTTAGGCCGAAACTATGGCTACACCTTC. It specifies CASSLGRNYGYTF.